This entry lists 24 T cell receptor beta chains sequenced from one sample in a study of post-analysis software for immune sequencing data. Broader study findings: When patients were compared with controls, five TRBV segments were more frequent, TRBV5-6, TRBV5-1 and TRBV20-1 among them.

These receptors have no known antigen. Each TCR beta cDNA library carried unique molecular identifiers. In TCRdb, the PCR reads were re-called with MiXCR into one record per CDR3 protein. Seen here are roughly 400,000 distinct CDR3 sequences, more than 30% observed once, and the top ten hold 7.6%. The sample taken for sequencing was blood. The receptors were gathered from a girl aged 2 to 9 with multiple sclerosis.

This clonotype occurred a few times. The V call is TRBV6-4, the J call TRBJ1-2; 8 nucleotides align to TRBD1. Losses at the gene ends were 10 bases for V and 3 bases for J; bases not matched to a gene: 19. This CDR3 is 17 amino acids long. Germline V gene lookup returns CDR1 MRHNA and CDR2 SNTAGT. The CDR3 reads CATSLKGSGQDYYGYTF. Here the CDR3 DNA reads TGTGCCACCTCCCTAAAGGGTTCGGGACAGGATTACTATGGCTACACCTTC.

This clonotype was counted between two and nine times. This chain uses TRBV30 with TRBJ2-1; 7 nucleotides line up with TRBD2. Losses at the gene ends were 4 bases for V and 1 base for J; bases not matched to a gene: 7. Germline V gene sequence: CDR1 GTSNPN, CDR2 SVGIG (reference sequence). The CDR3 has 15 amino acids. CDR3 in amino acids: CAWTFRAGSYNEQFF. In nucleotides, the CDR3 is TGTGCCTGGACTTTTAGAGCGGGGTCCTACAATGAGCAGTTCTTC.

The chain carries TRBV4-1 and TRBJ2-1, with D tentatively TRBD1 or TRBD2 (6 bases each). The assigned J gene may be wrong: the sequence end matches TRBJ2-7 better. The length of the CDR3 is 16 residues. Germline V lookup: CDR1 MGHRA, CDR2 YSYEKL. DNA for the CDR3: TGCGCCAGCAGCCTTTCGGGGGCTCTCTCCTACAATGAGCAGTACTTC. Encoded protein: CASSLSGALSYNEQYF.

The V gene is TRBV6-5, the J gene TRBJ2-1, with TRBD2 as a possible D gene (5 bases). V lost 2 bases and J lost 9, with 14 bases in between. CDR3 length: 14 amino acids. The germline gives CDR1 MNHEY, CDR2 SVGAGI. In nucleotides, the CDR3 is TGTGCCAGCAGTTACGTGGGAGTGCGGAGTGAGCAGTTCTTC. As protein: CASSYVGVRSEQFF.

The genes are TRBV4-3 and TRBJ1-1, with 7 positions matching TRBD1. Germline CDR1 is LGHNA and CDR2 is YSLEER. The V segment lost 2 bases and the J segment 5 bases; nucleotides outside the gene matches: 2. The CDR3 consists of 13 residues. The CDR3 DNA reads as TGCGCCAGCAGCCAAACAGGGGTTACTGAAGCTTTCTTT. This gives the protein CASSQTGVTEAFF.

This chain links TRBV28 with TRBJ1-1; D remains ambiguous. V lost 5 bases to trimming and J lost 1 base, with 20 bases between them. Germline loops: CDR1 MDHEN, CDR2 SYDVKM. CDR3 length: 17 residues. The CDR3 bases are TGTGCCAGCAGTCAAATCAAACTATTGACGGGGAACACTGAAGCTTTCTTT. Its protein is CASSQIKLLTGNTEAFF.

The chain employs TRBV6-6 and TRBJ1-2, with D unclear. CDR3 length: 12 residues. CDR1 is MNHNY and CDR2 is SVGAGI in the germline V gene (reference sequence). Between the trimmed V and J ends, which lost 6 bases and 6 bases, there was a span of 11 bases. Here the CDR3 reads CASRLQEDGYTF. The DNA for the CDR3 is TGTGCCAGCAGGCTGCAGGAGGATGGCTACACCTTC.

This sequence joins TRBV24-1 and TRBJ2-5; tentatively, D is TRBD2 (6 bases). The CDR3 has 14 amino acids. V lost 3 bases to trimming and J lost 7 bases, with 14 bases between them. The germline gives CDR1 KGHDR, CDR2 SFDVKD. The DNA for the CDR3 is TGTGCCACCAGTGATACAGGCTTGGGGGGGACCCAGTACTTC. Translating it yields CATSDTGLGGTQYF.

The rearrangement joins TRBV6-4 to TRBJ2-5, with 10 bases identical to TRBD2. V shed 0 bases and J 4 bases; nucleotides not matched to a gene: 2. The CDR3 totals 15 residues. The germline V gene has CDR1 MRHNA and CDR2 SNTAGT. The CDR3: CASSDSAGGTETQYF. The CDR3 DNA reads TGTGCCAGCAGTGACTCAGCGGGAGGGACAGAGACCCAGTACTTC.

The CDR3, as DNA: TGTGCCACCAGCAGAGATCGCCGGGCTAGCAACTATTTCCACGGGCGGGAGCTGTTTTTT. It codes for CATSRDRRASNYFHGRELFF. J is TRBJ2-2 and V is TRBV15; possible D gene TRBD2, 5 bases. The germline V and J ends were trimmed by 0 bases and 9 bases, with 29 bases remaining between them. CDR1 and CDR2 from the germline V gene are LNHNV and YYDKDF (reference sequence). The CDR3 spans 20 residues.

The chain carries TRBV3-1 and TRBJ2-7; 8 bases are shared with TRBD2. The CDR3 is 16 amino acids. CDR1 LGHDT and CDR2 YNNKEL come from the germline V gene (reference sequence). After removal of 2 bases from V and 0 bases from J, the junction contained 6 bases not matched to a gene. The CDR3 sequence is CASSQSPSGLSYEQYF. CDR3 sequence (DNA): TGTGCCAGCAGCCAATCCCCTAGCGGGCTCTCCTACGAGCAGTACTTC.

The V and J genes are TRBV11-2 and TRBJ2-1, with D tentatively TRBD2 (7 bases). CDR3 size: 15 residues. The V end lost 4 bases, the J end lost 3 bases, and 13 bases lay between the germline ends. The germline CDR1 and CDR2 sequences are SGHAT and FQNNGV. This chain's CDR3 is CASSSEGGRYNEQFF. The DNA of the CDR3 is TGTGCCAGCAGCTCCGAGGGGGGGCGCTACAATGAGCAGTTCTTC.

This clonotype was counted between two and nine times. In nucleotides, the CDR3 is TGTGCCAGCAGTGACCGAGGGGGCGCGGGGCCAAAAGGCTCCTACGAGCAGTACTTC. Its translation: CASSDRGGAGPKGSYEQYF. This sequence joins TRBV25-1 and TRBJ2-7, with D possibly TRBD1 on 7 matching bases. Germline V gene data show CDR1 as MGHDK and CDR2 as SYGVNS. The V and J ends lost 3 bases and 0 bases respectively, with 24 bases between them. The CDR3 length is 19 residues.

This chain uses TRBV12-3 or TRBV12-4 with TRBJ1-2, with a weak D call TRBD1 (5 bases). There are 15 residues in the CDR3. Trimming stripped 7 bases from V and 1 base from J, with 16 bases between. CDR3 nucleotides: TGTGCCAGCACCGGTCTCGGGACTGTTAACTATGGCTACACCTTC. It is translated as CASTGLGTVNYGYTF.

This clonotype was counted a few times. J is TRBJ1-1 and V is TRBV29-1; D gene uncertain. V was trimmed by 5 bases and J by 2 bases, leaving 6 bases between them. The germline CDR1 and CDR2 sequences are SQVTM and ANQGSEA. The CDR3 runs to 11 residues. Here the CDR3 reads CSVLINTEAFF. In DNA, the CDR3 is TGCAGCGTTTTAATTAACACTGAAGCTTTCTTT.

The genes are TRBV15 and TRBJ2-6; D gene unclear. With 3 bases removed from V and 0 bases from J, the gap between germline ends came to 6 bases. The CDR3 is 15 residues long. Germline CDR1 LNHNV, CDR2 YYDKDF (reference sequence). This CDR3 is CATSRSTSGANVLTF. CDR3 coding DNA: TGTGCCACCAGCAGGTCCACCTCTGGGGCCAACGTCCTGACTTTC.

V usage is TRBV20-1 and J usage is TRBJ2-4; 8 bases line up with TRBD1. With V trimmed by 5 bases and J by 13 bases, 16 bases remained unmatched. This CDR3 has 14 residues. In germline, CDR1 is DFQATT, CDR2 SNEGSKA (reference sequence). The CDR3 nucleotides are TGCAGTGCTCTCGCCCGGACAGGGACGGTGGAGCAGTACTTC. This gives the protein CSALARTGTVEQYF.

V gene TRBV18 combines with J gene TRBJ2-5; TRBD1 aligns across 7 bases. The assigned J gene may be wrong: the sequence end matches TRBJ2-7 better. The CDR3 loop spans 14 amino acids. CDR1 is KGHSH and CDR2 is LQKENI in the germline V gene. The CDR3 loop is CASSPPGQSDEQYF. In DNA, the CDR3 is TGTGCCAGCTCACCACCGGGACAGAGCGACGAGCAGTACTTC.

The CDR3 bases are TGTGCCAGCACTAGTGGCATCGAACAGCCCCAGCATTTT. It is translated as CASTSGIEQPQHF. V and J are TRBV21-1 and TRBJ1-5. TRBV21-1 is reported as a pseudogene. The CDR3 spans 13 residues.

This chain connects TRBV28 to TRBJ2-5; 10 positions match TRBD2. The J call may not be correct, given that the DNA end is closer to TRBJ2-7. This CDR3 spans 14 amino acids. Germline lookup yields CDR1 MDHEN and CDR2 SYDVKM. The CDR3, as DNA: TGTGCCAGCACCCAAGCGGGAGGGATCTACGAGCAGTACTTC. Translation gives CASTQAGGIYEQYF.

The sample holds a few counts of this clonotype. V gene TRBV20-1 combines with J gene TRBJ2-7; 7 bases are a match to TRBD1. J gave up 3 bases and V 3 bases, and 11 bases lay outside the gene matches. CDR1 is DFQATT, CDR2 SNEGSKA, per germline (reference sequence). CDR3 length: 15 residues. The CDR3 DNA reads TGCAGTGCTAGTGACCCGACAGGGATAGGCTACGAGCAGTACTTC. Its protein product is CSASDPTGIGYEQYF.

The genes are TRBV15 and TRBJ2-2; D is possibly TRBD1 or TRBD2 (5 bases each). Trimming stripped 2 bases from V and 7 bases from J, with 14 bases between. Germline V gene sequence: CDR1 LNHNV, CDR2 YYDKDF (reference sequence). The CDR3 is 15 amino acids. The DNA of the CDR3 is TGTGCCACCAGCAGAATAGGGACGGAGTACGGGGAGCTGTTTTTT. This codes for CATSRIGTEYGELFF.

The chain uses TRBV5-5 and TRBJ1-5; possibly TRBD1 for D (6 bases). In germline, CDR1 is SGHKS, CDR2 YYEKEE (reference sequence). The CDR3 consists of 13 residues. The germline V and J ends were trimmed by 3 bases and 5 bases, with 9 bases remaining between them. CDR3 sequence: CASSSSGDQPQHF. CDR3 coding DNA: TGTGCCAGCAGCTCCTCAGGGGATCAGCCCCAGCATTTT.

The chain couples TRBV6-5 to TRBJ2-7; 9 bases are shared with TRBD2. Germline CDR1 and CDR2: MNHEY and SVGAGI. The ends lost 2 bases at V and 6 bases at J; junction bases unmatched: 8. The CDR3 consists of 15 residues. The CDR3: CASSYLLAGSGEQYF. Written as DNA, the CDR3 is TGTGCCAGCAGTTACCTGCTAGCGGGGTCGGGCGAGCAGTACTTC.